Shown below are 23 T cell receptor beta chains from a single sample sequenced in a study of blood T cell repertoires in COVID-19. The table came from immunoSEQ multiplex PCR; TCRdb's copy has only in-frame clones and leaves some out. The sample comprises 200,000 to 250,000 clones, about 79% of which are singletons, and approximately 3.1% rests with the top ten. Input material: PBMCs or T cells enriched from blood (not recorded which). The receptors here all came from a woman aged 60-75 years who had recovered from COVID-19.

J is TRBJ2-7 and V is TRBV5-1; 8 nucleotides agree with TRBD2. From germline, CDR1 is SGHRS and CDR2 YFSETQ. V shed 3 bases, J shed 4 bases, and the junction held 9 bases outside the gene matches. CDR3 length equals 15 residues. Written as DNA, the CDR3 is TGCGCCAGCAGCTCCAGCGGGAGAGGGGTTTACGAGCAGTACTTC. Translated, it gives CASSSSGRGVYEQYF.

The J gene is TRBJ1-1, the V gene TRBV10-3; TRBD1 matches 7 bases. Losses at the gene ends were 10 bases for V and 1 base for J; bases not matched to a gene: 3. Germline values: CDR1 ENHRY, CDR2 SYGVKD. This CDR3 has 12 amino acids. CDR3 nucleotide sequence: TGTGCCACCCGGGACAGGAACACTGAAGCTTTCTTT. It encodes CATRDRNTEAFF.

The chain is built from TRBV15 and TRBJ2-1; 9 bases line up with TRBD2. The trim removed 0 bases at V and 8 bases at J, leaving 8 bases unmatched. This CDR3 contains 16 residues. Germline values: CDR1 LNHNV, CDR2 YYDKDF (reference sequence). CDR3: CATSRDWREGPHEQFF. CDR3 nucleotides: TGTGCCACCAGCAGAGATTGGCGGGAGGGCCCCCATGAGCAGTTCTTC.

DNA of the CDR3: TGTGCCAGCAGTTCAAGACAGGCCCGCGTTACTGAAGCTTTCTTT. This codes for CASSSRQARVTEAFF. The chain combines TRBV27 with TRBJ1-1; perhaps TRBD1 as D (6 bases). The germline V and J ends were trimmed by 4 bases and 5 bases, with 17 bases remaining between them. CDR1 is MNHEY, CDR2 SMNVEV, per germline (reference sequence). This CDR3 contains 15 residues.

The chain has TRBV2 and TRBJ1-4; D not certain. This CDR3 is built from 11 residues. The V end was cut by 7 bases, the J end by 8 bases, with 8 bases between. Germline V lookup: CDR1 SNHLY, CDR2 FYNNEI. The CDR3 DNA sequence: TGTGCCAGCAAGTACCAGGAAAAACTGTTTTTT. It yields the protein CASKYQEKLFF.

This clone was found once. The rearrangement links TRBV5-1 to TRBJ1-2, with no clear D. The CDR3 spans 13 residues. The germline CDR1 and CDR2 sequences are SGHRS and YFSETQ. Trimming stripped 5 bases from V and 1 base from J, with 9 bases between. The DNA of the CDR3 is TGCGCCAGCAGAACAGACCGTAACTATGGCTACACCTTC. It yields the protein CASRTDRNYGYTF.

The chain combines TRBV19 with TRBJ2-2; maybe TRBD2 (6 bases). This CDR3 is built from 15 residues. Germline-derived CDR1 and CDR2 are LNHDA and SQIVND (reference sequence). V was cut by 4 bases and J by 8 bases, with 17 bases left in between. This CDR3 is CASSNGMGLPGELFF. DNA of the CDR3: TGTGCCAGTAGTAACGGTATGGGACTCCCGGGGGAGCTGTTTTTT.

This clone was counted once. CDR3 loop: CATSSRQGGGLYEQYF. Here the CDR3 DNA reads TGTGCCACCAGCAGTCGACAGGGTGGGGGGCTTTACGAGCAGTACTTC. This chain connects TRBV15 to TRBJ2-7, with D possibly being TRBD1 (7 bases). Germline V gives CDR1 LNHNV, CDR2 YYDKDF (reference sequence). The CDR3 totals 16 residues. Trimming removed 3 bases at V and 4 bases at J, with 19 bases between. Full variable domain (remainder filled in from reference TRBV15 and TRBJ2-7): DAMVIQNPRYQVTQFGKPVTLSCSQTLNHNVMYWYQQKSSQAPKLLFHYYDKDFNNEADTPDNFQSRRPNTSFCFLDIRSPGLGDTAMYLCATSSRQGGGLYEQYFGPGTRLTVT.

This clone appeared once. The chain recombines TRBV4-2 with TRBJ2-1; no reliable D call. The CDR3 length is 15 residues. Germline CDR1 and CDR2: LGHNA and YNFKEQ. Trimming left V 0 bases short and J 2 bases short, with 8 bases between. CDR3 DNA sequence: TGTGCCAGCAGCCAAGATCGGTCTACCTACAATGAGCAGTTCTTC. It encodes CASSQDRSTYNEQFF.

The V call is TRBV3-1 (or the pseudogene TRBV3-2), the J call TRBJ1-2, with 7 bases identical to TRBD1. In germline, CDR1 is LGHDT, CDR2 YNNKEL (reference sequence). CDR3 length equals 17 residues. J was trimmed by 1 base and V by 2 bases; bases with no gene match: 10. The CDR3 DNA reads TGTGCCAGCAGCCAAAACTTCAACAGGGGAAATAACTATGGCTACACCTTC. It encodes CASSQNFNRGNNYGYTF.

The chain employs TRBV19 and TRBJ1-3; D might be TRBD1 (6 bases). V lost 3 bases and J 2 bases, leaving 11 bases between the germline ends. The germline V gene has CDR1 LNHDA and CDR2 SQIVND (reference sequence). The length of the CDR3 is 15 residues. Here the CDR3 DNA reads TGTGCCAGTAGTATGGAGACAGGTCCTGGAAACACCATATATTTT. Translating it yields CASSMETGPGNTIYF.

V gene TRBV29-1 combines with J gene TRBJ2-1; D not certain. The CDR3 covers 15 residues. Trimming shortened V by 5 bases and J by 5 bases, and 19 bases separated the two germline ends. Germline V lookup: CDR1 SQVTM, CDR2 ANQGSEA. CDR3 sequence reads: CSVPHSGLANNEQFF. In nucleotides, the CDR3 is TGCAGCGTTCCTCACTCGGGTCTGGCTAACAATGAGCAGTTCTTC.

The J gene is TRBJ1-2, the V gene TRBV5-1; TRBD1 agrees at 10 bases. This CDR3 has 15 residues. Germline CDR1 is SGHRS and CDR2 is YFSETQ. The junction had 6 bases not matched to a gene; V was cut back by 4 bases and J by 3 bases. The CDR3: CASSTTGGADYGYTF. The CDR3 region has the DNA TGCGCCAGCAGCACGACAGGGGGCGCAGACTATGGCTACACCTTC.

The chain recombines TRBV7-3 with TRBJ1-5; a weak D match, TRBD1 (6 bases). The germline V gene encodes CDR1 SGHTA and CDR2 FQGTGA. Trimming took off 6 bases at V and 7 bases at J, with 16 bases between the two ends. The CDR3 spans 14 residues. The CDR3 reads CASSFGGAGQPQHF. The CDR3 nucleotides read TGTGCCAGCAGTTTCGGGGGGGCAGGGCAGCCCCAGCATTTT. Full variable domain (remainder filled in from reference TRBV7-3 and TRBJ1-5): GAGVSQTPSNKVTEKGKYVELRCDPISGHTALYWYRQSLGQGPEFLIYFQGTGAADDSGLPNDRFFAVRPEGSVSTLKIQRTERGDSAVYLCASSFGGAGQPQHFGDGTRLSIL.

The V and J genes are TRBV5-1 and TRBJ2-1; possibly TRBD2 for D (6 bases). There are 16 residues in the CDR3. Germline V CDR1 and CDR2: SGHRS, YFSETQ. V lost 8 bases and J lost 2, with 20 bases in between. Here the CDR3 reads CARRTSGTQPYNEQFF. DNA of the CDR3: TGCGCCAGACGCACCTCGGGGACTCAGCCCTACAATGAGCAGTTCTTC.

V and J are TRBV19 and TRBJ2-6; the D is unclear. The V gene lost 3 bases and the J gene lost 0 bases, with 9 bases spanning the gap. The CDR3 totals 16 residues. Germline CDR1 LNHDA, CDR2 SQIVND (reference sequence). The CDR3 region has the DNA TGTGCCAGTAGTATTGGCAGATTCTCTGGGGCCAACGTCCTGACTTTC. Translation gives CASSIGRFSGANVLTF. Based on the CDR3 plus reference TRBV19 and TRBJ2-6, the full variable domain is DGGITQSPKYLFRKEGQNVTLSCEQNLNHDAMYWYRQDPGQGLRLIYYSQIVNDFQKGDIAEGYSVSREKKESFPLTVTSAQKNPTAFYLCASSIGRFSGANVLTFGAGSRLTVL.

This clone was seen a few times. This chain uses TRBV7-2 with TRBJ1-5, with D uncertain. The CDR3 has 12 residues. Per germline, CDR1 SGHTA and CDR2 FQGNSA. Trimming left V 4 bases short and J 4 bases short, with 5 bases between. CDR3 bases: TGTGCCAGCAGCTCCACAAATCAGCCCCAGCATTTT. As protein: CASSSTNQPQHF. The full variable domain, with the rest looked up from reference TRBV7-2 and TRBJ1-5, is GAGVSQSPSNKVTEKGKDVELRCDPISGHTALYWYRQSLGQGLEFLIYFQGNSAPDKSGLPSDRFSAERTGGSVSTLTIQRTQQEDSAVYLCASSSTNQPQHFGDGTRLSIL.

This chain uses TRBV5-1 with TRBJ1-4, with D perhaps TRBD1 (6 bases). The V gene's germline CDR1 is SGHRS and CDR2 YFSETQ. This CDR3 region has 16 residues. Trimming shortened V by 4 bases and J by 4 bases, and 17 bases separated the two germline ends. CDR3 in amino acids: CASSPSKQGNNEKLFF. The DNA for the CDR3 is TGCGCCAGCAGCCCGTCTAAACAGGGTAATAATGAAAAACTGTTTTTT.

This clone was counted between two and nine times. The V and J genes are TRBV28 and TRBJ1-4; tentatively, D is TRBD1 (5 bases). Germline CDR1 reads MDHEN; CDR2 reads SYDVKM. Trimming stripped 6 bases from V and 3 bases from J, with 8 bases between. The CDR3 extends over 13 amino acids. The DNA of the CDR3 is TGTGCCAGCAGACAGGCCTCTAATGAAAAACTGTTTTTT. As protein: CASRQASNEKLFF. The full variable domain, its missing parts supplied by reference TRBV28 and TRBJ1-4, is DVKVTQSSRYLVKRTGEKVFLECVQDMDHENMFWYRQDPGLGLRLIYFSYDVKMKEKGDIPEGYSVSREKKERFSLILESASTNQTSMYLCASRQASNEKLFFGSGTQLSVL.

The chain couples TRBV18 to TRBJ2-1, with 8 positions matching TRBD1. The length of the CDR3 is 14 residues. CDR1 and CDR2 from the germline V gene are KGHSH and LQKENI. Germline trimming cut 0 bases from V and 9 bases from J; bases unmatched to any gene: 4. CDR3 amino acids: CASSPPGDRGEQFF. CDR3 DNA: TGTGCCAGCTCACCACCGGGAGACAGGGGTGAGCAGTTCTTC.

The chain recombines TRBV7-6 with TRBJ2-1, with TRBD2 matching 7 bases. The CDR3 sequence is 18 residues long. Germline V lookup: CDR1 SGHVS, CDR2 FNYEAQ. Losses at the gene ends were 5 bases for V and 12 bases for J; bases not matched to a gene: 25. The CDR3 nucleotides are TGTGCCAGCAGCCAAGGGCAGGCCGTCAGGAGCGGGACCTTCGGGCAGTTCTTC. Protein sequence: CASSQGQAVRSGTFGQFF. The variable domain in full, with the rest retrieved from reference TRBV7-6 and TRBJ2-1, is GAGVSQSPRYKVTKRGQDVALRCDPISGHVSLYWYRQALGQGPEFLTYFNYEAQQDKSGLPNDRFSAERPEGSISTLTIQRTEQRDSAMYRCASSQGQAVRSGTFGQFFGPGTRLTVL.

This clone occurred a few times. This sequence joins TRBV7-2 and TRBJ1-3; TRBD1 agrees at 8 bases. CDR3 length: 15 residues. With 5 bases clipped from V and 3 bases from J, the junction kept 6 bases outside the gene matches. Germline CDR1 is SGHTA and CDR2 is FQGNSA. The CDR3 nucleotides read TGTGCCAGCAGCCCACAGGGGGGAAATGGAAACACCATATATTTT. This gives the protein CASSPQGGNGNTIYF.

This clone was detected only once. The rearrangement uses TRBV5-1 and TRBJ2-1; 13 bases are shared with TRBD2. Trimming took 0 bases from V and 0 from J; bases not matched to a gene: 6. This CDR3 has 19 residues. From germline, CDR1 is SGHRS and CDR2 YFSETQ. CDR3 bases: TGCGCCAGCAGCTTGGCCGGACTAGCGGGAGTTTTCTCCTACAATGAGCAGTTCTTC. It is translated as CASSLAGLAGVFSYNEQFF.